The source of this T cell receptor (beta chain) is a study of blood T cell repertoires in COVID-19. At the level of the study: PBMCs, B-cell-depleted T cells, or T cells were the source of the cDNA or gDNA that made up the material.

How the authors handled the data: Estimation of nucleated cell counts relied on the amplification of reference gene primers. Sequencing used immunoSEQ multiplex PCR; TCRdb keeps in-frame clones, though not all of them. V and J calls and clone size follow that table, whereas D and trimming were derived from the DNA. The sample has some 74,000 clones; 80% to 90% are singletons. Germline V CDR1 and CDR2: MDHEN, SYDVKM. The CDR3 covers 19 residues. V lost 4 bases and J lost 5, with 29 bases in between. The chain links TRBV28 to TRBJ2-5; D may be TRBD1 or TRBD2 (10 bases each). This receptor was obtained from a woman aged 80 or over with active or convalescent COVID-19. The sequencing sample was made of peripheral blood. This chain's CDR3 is CASSSTGGSASGRLETQYF. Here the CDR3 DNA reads TGTGCCAGCAGTTCGACAGGGGGCTCGGCTAGCGGGAGATTGGAGACCCAGTACTTC.